What follows are 26 T cell receptor beta chains derived from one specimen sequenced in a study of beta chain features in type 1 diabetes. Expressed TCRB transcripts were sequenced after all isolated RNA was converted to cDNA. Clones were sequenced by immunoSEQ multiplex PCR, and TCRdb holds only the in-frame ones, with some missing. The profile shows around 280,000 clones, about 7.8% of them singletons. The specimen was central memory CD4+ T cells from blood. All receptors derive from a woman between 18 and 30 years old in good health.

This clone showed up just a few times. The chain joins TRBV7-9 to TRBJ1-4, with 11 nucleotides matching TRBD1. There are 17 residues in the CDR3. After removal of 5 bases from V and 8 bases from J, the junction contained 13 bases not matched to a gene. Germline values: CDR1 SEHNR, CDR2 FQNEAQ (reference sequence). DNA of the CDR3: TGTGCCAGCAGCCAATTGGGACCGGGACAGGGGGGAGAAAAACTGTTTTTT. Protein: CASSQLGPGQGGEKLFF.

This clone was detected many times. This rearrangement joins TRBV13 to TRBJ1-6; the match to TRBD1 covers 8 bases. Germline CDR1 is PRHDT and CDR2 is FYEKMQ (reference sequence). The CDR3 covers 16 residues. V was clipped by 5 bases and J by 5 bases; unmatched bases: 8. The DNA for the CDR3 is TGTGCCAGCAGCCGCCGAAAACAGGGGGATAATTCACCCCTCCACTTT. It specifies CASSRRKQGDNSPLHF.

This clone has a count of ten or more. The V and J genes are TRBV6-1 and TRBJ2-1, with D possibly matching TRBD1 (6 bases). Germline V CDR1 and CDR2: MNHNS, SASEGT. This CDR3 contains 14 residues. The V end lost 5 bases, the J end lost 3 bases, and 11 bases lay between the germline ends. As DNA, the CDR3 is TGTGCCAGCAGTTTCAGGACAGTCTACAATGAGCAGTTCTTC. Translation gives CASSFRTVYNEQFF.

This clone was observed many times. This chain links TRBV28 with TRBJ1-5; 9 nucleotides align to TRBD1. CDR3 size: 13 residues. Germline-derived CDR1 and CDR2 are MDHEN and SYDVKM. In nucleotides, the CDR3 is TGTGCATCACAGGGGGCCACAAATCAGCCCCAGCATTTT. Amino acids: CASQGATNQPQHF.

The chain has TRBV5-4 and TRBJ1-6, with 7 bases that match TRBD1. This CDR3 spans 16 amino acids. With V trimmed by 3 bases and J by 10 bases, 13 bases remained unmatched. Germline loops: CDR1 SGHNT, CDR2 YYREEE (reference sequence). DNA for the CDR3: TGTGCCAGCAGCTCCCAGGGGGGGACCTGGAAATCACCCCTCCACTTT. It specifies CASSSQGGTWKSPLHF.

V and J are TRBV7-8 and TRBJ2-5, with no clear D. Trimming shortened V by 4 bases and J by 6 bases, and 12 bases separated the two germline ends. This CDR3 comprises 13 residues. Germline CDR1 and CDR2: SGHVS and FQNEAQ. CDR3 sequence reads: CASSSRGEKTQYF. For the CDR3, the DNA is TGTGCCAGCAGCTCGAGAGGTGAAAAGACCCAGTACTTC.

J is TRBJ2-7 and V is TRBV18, with D tentatively TRBD1 or TRBD2 (5 bases each). The length of the CDR3 is 15 residues. The V gene lost 0 bases and the J gene lost 4 bases, with 13 bases spanning the gap. From germline, CDR1 is KGHSH and CDR2 LQKENI. CDR3 amino acids: CASSPPEGREYEQYF. The CDR3 DNA follows: TGTGCCAGCTCACCACCTGAGGGGAGAGAATACGAGCAGTACTTC. Based on the CDR3 plus reference TRBV18 and TRBJ2-7, the full variable domain is NAGVMQNPRHLVRRRGQEARLRCSPMKGHSHVYWYRQLPEEGLKFMVYLQKENIIDESGMPKERFSAEFPKEGPSILRIQQVVRGDSAAYFCASSPPEGREYEQYFGPGTRLTVT.

The chain uses TRBV5-5 and TRBJ2-1; D may be TRBD2 (6 bases). The CDR3 is 12 residues long. Between the trimmed V and J ends, which lost 0 bases and 9 bases, there was a span of 7 bases. Germline values: CDR1 SGHKS, CDR2 YYEKEE (reference sequence). CDR3 in amino acids: CASSLEEGEQFF. The DNA for the CDR3 is TGTGCCAGCAGCTTGGAGGAGGGTGAGCAGTTCTTC.

This clone has a count of ten or more. The rearrangement uses TRBV9 and TRBJ1-5; maybe TRBD1 (6 bases). Trimming pared 4 bases from V and 4 bases from J, leaving 12 bases between. CDR3 length: 14 residues. Per the germline V gene, CDR1 is SGDLS and CDR2 is YYNGEE. For the CDR3, the DNA is TGTGCCAGCAGCTACGACAGGACAAATCAGCCCCAGCATTTT. It yields the protein CASSYDRTNQPQHF.

The chain has TRBV5-1 and TRBJ2-1; D not resolved. The CDR3 consists of 15 residues. Trimming shortened V by 4 bases and J by 5 bases, and 16 bases separated the two germline ends. Germline V gene lookup returns CDR1 SGHRS and CDR2 YFSETQ. The DNA for the CDR3 is TGCGCCAGCAGCAAACAGCCCAACGCGGACAATGAGCAGTTCTTC. It codes for CASSKQPNADNEQFF.

Ten or more counts support this clone. The chain recombines TRBV9 with TRBJ1-5; D possibly corresponds to TRBD1 (6 bases). Per the germline V gene, CDR1 is SGDLS and CDR2 is YYNGEE. Trimming cost V 4 bases and J 4 bases, with 15 bases left between them. CDR3 length: 15 residues. The CDR3 here is CASSSSTGWNQPQHF. The DNA of the CDR3 is TGTGCCAGCAGCTCTTCCACAGGGTGGAATCAGCCCCAGCATTTT.

The sample holds a few counts of this clone. The chain carries TRBV19 and TRBJ2-7; D perhaps matches TRBD1 (5 bases). V gave up 5 bases and J gave up 2 bases, with 16 bases separating them. This CDR3 comprises 15 residues. CDR1 is LNHDA and CDR2 is SQIVND in the germline V gene (reference sequence). CDR3 amino acids: CASSRIDSPPYEQYF. The DNA for the CDR3 is TGTGCCAGTAGTCGTATCGACAGCCCACCCTACGAGCAGTACTTC.

The chain links TRBV5-4 to TRBJ2-2; TRBD1 aligns across 8 bases. The CDR3 is made up of 18 amino acids. Germline trimming cut 7 bases from V and 5 bases from J; bases unmatched to any gene: 19. The germline V gene encodes CDR1 SGHNT and CDR2 YYREEE (reference sequence). The CDR3 region has the DNA TGTGCCAGCGGGGCTCGCGGACAGGGTAAATTATCGACCGGGGAGCTGTTTTTT. It specifies CASGARGQGKLSTGELFF.

This clone has a count of ten or more. J is TRBJ2-5 and V is TRBV7-6; D may be TRBD2 (7 bases). V gave up 5 bases and J gave up 5 bases, with 18 bases separating them. The CDR3 runs to 15 residues. CDR1 is SGHVS, CDR2 FNYEAQ, per germline. This CDR3 reads CASSPGGGRSETQYF. For the CDR3, the DNA is TGTGCCAGCAGCCCTGGGGGGGGGCGATCGGAGACCCAGTACTTC.

The V call is TRBV9, the J call TRBJ2-1; no clear D. Trimming took 5 bases from V and 0 from J, leaving 6 bases between them. Looked up from germline, CDR1 is SGDLS and CDR2 is YYNGEE. The CDR3 sequence is 13 residues long. CDR3 DNA sequence: TGTGCCAGCAGAGGCAGCTCCTACAATGAGCAGTTCTTC. Amino acids: CASRGSSYNEQFF.

The CDR3 loop reads CAWSYGGTTLNSNQPQHF. The CDR3 nucleotides are TGTGCCTGGAGTTACGGGGGGACTACACTAAATAGCAATCAGCCCCAGCATTTT. This rearrangement joins TRBV30 to TRBJ1-5; the D gene is possibly TRBD1 (5 bases). The CDR3 sequence is 18 residues long. V was clipped by 2 bases and J by 0 bases, with 20 bases between them. Germline CDR1 and CDR2: GTSNPN and SVGIG (reference sequence).

The chain links TRBV29-1 to TRBJ2-1; perhaps TRBD1 as D (6 bases). Looked up from germline, CDR1 is SQVTM and CDR2 is ANQGSEA. The germline V and J ends were trimmed by 6 bases and 0 bases, with 24 bases remaining between them. CDR3 length equals 18 residues. The CDR3 nucleotides are TGCAGCGTAAAAGGGCCCCAGATGGGACAAAGCTCCTACAATGAGCAGTTCTTC. This translates into CSVKGPQMGQSSYNEQFF.

This clone was found a few times. The chain carries TRBV7-2 and TRBJ2-1, with D possibly being TRBD2 (6 bases). Trimming shortened V by 3 bases and J by 6 bases, and 9 bases separated the two germline ends. The CDR3 loop spans 13 amino acids. From germline, CDR1 is SGHTA and CDR2 FQGNSA. The CDR3 bases are TGTGCCAGCAGCTTCTTACTAGCCAATGAGCAGTTCTTC. Protein product: CASSFLLANEQFF. Looking up the rest from reference TRBV7-2 and TRBJ2-1 gives the full variable domain: GAGVSQSPSNKVTEKGKDVELRCDPISGHTALYWYRQSLGQGLEFLIYFQGNSAPDKSGLPSDRFSAERTGGSVSTLTIQRTQQEDSAVYLCASSFLLANEQFFGPGTRLTVL.

The J gene is TRBJ1-5, the V gene TRBV2; D is ambiguous. V lost 0 bases and J 7 bases, leaving 7 bases between the germline ends. The CDR3 is made up of 13 amino acids. Germline lookup yields CDR1 SNHLY and CDR2 FYNNEI. The CDR3 sequence: CASSEAWAQPQHF. CDR3 nucleotide sequence: TGTGCCAGCAGTGAAGCCTGGGCACAGCCCCAGCATTTT.

As DNA, the CDR3 is TGCAGCGGGAGGGGTCCCACTGAAGCTTTCTTT. This gives the protein CSGRGPTEAFF. The chain joins TRBV20-1 to TRBJ1-1; possible D gene TRBD1, 5 bases. Germline assignment: CDR1 DFQATT and CDR2 SNEGSKA (reference sequence). This CDR3 is built from 11 residues.

This clone was seen at least ten times. The rearrangement joins TRBV19 to TRBJ2-7; the D is unclear. Germline V gives CDR1 LNHDA, CDR2 SQIVND (reference sequence). This CDR3 has 15 amino acids. The V and J ends lost 6 bases and 3 bases respectively, with 18 bases between them. CDR3 sequence: CASSHVCGPCYEQYV. DNA for the CDR3: TGTGCCAGTAGCCACGTTTGTGGGCCTTGCTACGAGCAGTACGTC.

There are a few counts of this clone. The V and J genes are TRBV5-4 and TRBJ2-5; 7 bases align to TRBD2. The end of the DNA aligns better with TRBJ2-7, so the J call may be wrong. The CDR3 runs 13 residues. CDR1 and CDR2 from the germline V gene are SGHNT and YYREEE (reference sequence). The CDR3 loop is CAEGRRESHEQYF. For the CDR3, the DNA is TGTGCCGAAGGGCGGCGGGAGTCGCACGAGCAGTACTTC.

This clone appeared a few times. This rearrangement joins TRBV4-2 to TRBJ1-6; D not resolved. The CDR3 sequence is 16 residues long. The ends were cut back, 0 bases at V and 4 bases at J, with 10 bases in the middle. CDR1 and CDR2 (germline): LGHNA, YNFKEQ. Here the CDR3 reads CASSQDLGGYNSPLHF. CDR3 sequence (DNA): TGTGCCAGCAGCCAAGATCTTGGAGGGTATAATTCACCCCTCCACTTT.

This clone was counted only a few times. Here the CDR3 reads CASSLRGLRNGLSEAFF. As DNA, the CDR3 is TGTGCCAGCAGCTTAAGGGGCCTGAGGAATGGGCTTTCTGAAGCTTTCTTT. The J gene is TRBJ1-1, the V gene TRBV7-4, with a weak D call TRBD1 (5 bases). The CDR3 loop spans 17 amino acids. Trimming took 2 bases from V and 6 from J, leaving 22 bases between them. Germline loops: CDR1 SGHVT, CDR2 SQSDAQ.

This chain uses TRBV7-8 with TRBJ2-6; D unresolved. CDR1 is SGHVS, CDR2 FQNEAQ, per germline. V shed 2 bases and J shed 1 base, with 15 bases lying between them. The CDR3 covers 18 residues. Here the CDR3 DNA reads TGTGCCAGCAGCTTATGGGCCAGCCGGAGATCTGGGGCCAACGTCCTGACTTTC. The encoded protein is CASSLWASRRSGANVLTF.

This clone has ten or more counts. The chain joins TRBV7-2 to TRBJ1-1, with 7 bases aligning to TRBD1. The germline V gene has CDR1 SGHTA and CDR2 FQGNSA. Germline trimming cut 8 bases from V and 7 bases from J; bases unmatched to any gene: 10. This CDR3 region has 13 residues. The CDR3 reads CASAPYRGLEAFF. CDR3 nucleotides: TGTGCCAGCGCTCCATACAGGGGACTTGAAGCTTTCTTT.